A single sample gave rise to the 8 T cell receptor beta chains below, sequenced in a study of blood T cell repertoires in COVID-19. Clones were sequenced by immunoSEQ multiplex PCR, and TCRdb holds only the in-frame ones, with some missing. The sample lists approximately 280,000 clones, roughly 85% occurring once. Material for sequencing was PBMCs or T cells enriched from blood (not recorded which). These receptors were collected from a woman between 45 and 60 years old who had recovered from COVID-19.

This clone was recorded once. CDR3 sequence reads: CASSLAGQVSETQYF. The CDR3 DNA sequence: TGTGCCAGCAGCTTAGCCGGACAGGTCTCAGAGACCCAGTACTTC. The rearrangement links TRBV11-2 to TRBJ2-5; 7 bases match TRBD1. The CDR3 covers 15 residues. J gave up 4 bases and V 1 base, and 6 bases lay outside the gene matches. Germline loops: CDR1 SGHAT, CDR2 FQNNGV.

The V and J genes are TRBV30 and TRBJ1-6; possible D gene TRBD1, 5 bases. Between the trimmed V and J ends, which lost 4 bases and 0 bases, there was a span of 7 bases. The CDR3 consists of 14 residues. Germline CDR1 GTSNPN, CDR2 SVGIG (reference sequence). The CDR3 sequence is CAWNQGSYNSPLHF. CDR3 coding DNA: TGTGCCTGGAACCAGGGCTCCTATAATTCACCCCTCCACTTT.

The V gene is TRBV19, the J gene TRBJ2-1; tentative D call: TRBD2 (6 bases). The CDR3 contains 14 residues. Trimming removed 7 bases from V and 3 bases from J, with 13 bases in between. Per germline, CDR1 LNHDA and CDR2 SQIVND (reference sequence). CDR3 sequence (DNA): TGTGCCAGTACAAGTTTGCGGGACTACAATGAGCAGTTCTTC. Translated: CASTSLRDYNEQFF.

V is TRBV3-1 (or the pseudogene TRBV3-2) and J is TRBJ1-4, with TRBD1 matching 7 bases. Looked up from germline, CDR1 is LGHDT and CDR2 is YNNKEL (reference sequence). This CDR3 spans 15 amino acids. V shed 4 bases, J shed 7 bases, and the junction held 9 bases outside the gene matches. The DNA of the CDR3 is TGTGCCAGCAGCCGAGGGGGCCTGGGGACTGAAAAACTGTTTTTT. Protein: CASSRGGLGTEKLFF.

This chain uses TRBV10-1 with TRBJ1-2; TRBD1 might be the D (6 bases). CDR1 is WNHNN and CDR2 is SYGVQD in the germline V gene (reference sequence). V dropped 4 bases and J dropped 2 bases, with 8 bases sitting between them. CDR3 length equals 13 residues. CDR3 nucleotides: TGCGCCAGCAGTGTTGGACAGAACTATGGCTACACCTTC. It translates to CASSVGQNYGYTF.

The genes are TRBV7-9 and TRBJ2-1; 8 positions agree with TRBD2. J was trimmed by 5 bases and V by 5 bases; bases with no gene match: 8. Germline V lookup: CDR1 SEHNR, CDR2 FQNEAQ (reference sequence). This CDR3 comprises 15 residues. The CDR3 here is CASSPGLVMDNEQFF. The CDR3 DNA follows: TGTGCCAGCAGCCCGGGACTAGTAATGGACAATGAGCAGTTCTTC.

The J gene is TRBJ2-3, the V gene TRBV3-1 (or the pseudogene TRBV3-2); D perhaps matches TRBD1 (6 bases). V gave up 4 bases and J gave up 1 base, with 12 bases separating them. This CDR3 is built from 15 residues. Germline values: CDR1 LGHDT, CDR2 YNNKEL (reference sequence). The CDR3 is CASSPHYRGTDTQYF. The CDR3 nucleotides read TGTGCCAGCAGCCCACATTACAGGGGCACAGATACGCAGTATTTT.

The chain's CDR3 is CASSWTGGTSNRELFF. CDR3 nucleotide sequence: TGCGCCAGCAGCTGGACGGGGGGGACCTCCAATAGGGAACTGTTTTTT. The chain is built from TRBV5-1 and TRBJ1-4; possibly TRBD1 for D (5 bases). The CDR3 sequence is 16 residues long. Looked up from germline, CDR1 is SGHRS and CDR2 is YFSETQ. V lost 3 bases and J lost 12, with 24 bases in between.